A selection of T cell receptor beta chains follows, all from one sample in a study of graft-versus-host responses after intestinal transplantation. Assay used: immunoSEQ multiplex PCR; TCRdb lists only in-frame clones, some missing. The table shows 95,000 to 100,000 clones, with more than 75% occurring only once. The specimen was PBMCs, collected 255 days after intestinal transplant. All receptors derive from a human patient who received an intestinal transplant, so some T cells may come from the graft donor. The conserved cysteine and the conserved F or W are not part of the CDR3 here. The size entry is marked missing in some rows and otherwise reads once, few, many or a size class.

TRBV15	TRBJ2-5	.	ATSRDRTRETQY
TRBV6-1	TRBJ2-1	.	ASSGWDGSSYNEQF
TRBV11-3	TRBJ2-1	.	ASSTDSSAEQF
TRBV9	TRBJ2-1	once	ASSADPAGTGSNEQF
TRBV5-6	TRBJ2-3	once	ASSLSGTSLLTQY
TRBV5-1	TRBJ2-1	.	ASGDPPYNEQF
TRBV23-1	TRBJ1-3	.	ASSQSRPENTIY
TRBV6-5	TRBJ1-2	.	ASSYSSGTTGYT
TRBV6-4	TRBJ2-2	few	ASSDPGGANTGELF
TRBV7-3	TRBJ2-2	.	ASSQIGGSNTGELF
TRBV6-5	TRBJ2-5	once	ASSYTGGWGETQY
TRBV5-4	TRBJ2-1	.	ASTLGLAVNEQF
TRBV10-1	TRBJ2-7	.	ASLTGATYEQY